This entry lists 25 T cell receptor beta chains sequenced from one sample in a study of blood T cells in healthy people across ages. A second roughly 6 to 11 cycle PCR used barcoded and J-beta primers. One entry per CDR3 protein, called by TCRdb with MiXCR from the 5' RACE reads. The top ten hold roughly 17% of the sample, which has approximately 810,000 distinct CDR3 sequences, around 26% seen once. The sample was blood. The origin of the receptors is a woman of 80 years or more in good health.

Remarks on this clonotype: Since no conserved phenylalanine or tryptophan closes the CDR3, a read error is the likely cause. The chain links TRBV9 to TRBJ2-3; D is unresolved. V lost 4 bases to trimming and J lost 1 base, with 10 bases between them. Germline V lookup: CDR1 SGDLS, CDR2 YYNGEE. The CDR3 length is 14 residues. The CDR3, as DNA: TGTGCCAGCAGCCTAGGGCTGGGCACAGATACGCAGTATTGT. Protein product: CASSLGLGTDTQYC.

On this clonotype itself: A much larger clone sits a single nucleotide away, making a read error possible. The chain links TRBV5-1 to TRBJ2-7; 8 bases agree with TRBD1. With V trimmed by 4 bases and J by 7 bases, 13 bases remained unmatched. Germline loops: CDR1 SGHRS, CDR2 YFSETQ. The CDR3 is 15 residues long. The CDR3 spells CASSPEVPGGNEQYF. The DNA of the CDR3 is TGCGCCAGCAGCCCGGAGGTCCCAGGGGGCAATGAGCAGTACTTC.

The table lists this clonotype with many counts. The rearrangement joins TRBV10-2 to TRBJ2-5; 8 bases match TRBD1. This CDR3 contains 16 residues. V lost 5 bases to trimming and J lost 4 bases; unmatched junction nucleotides: 12. Germline V CDR1 and CDR2: WSHSY, SAAADI. Written as DNA, the CDR3 is TGCGCCAGCAGTCCCGGAGGGGCAGGGGGCTTAGAGACCCAGTACTTC. It is translated as CASSPGGAGGLETQYF.

This clonotype was seen at least ten times. The chain recombines TRBV12-3 or TRBV12-4 with TRBJ1-2, with D possibly being TRBD1 (5 bases). The CDR3 is made up of 14 amino acids. Trimming removed 5 bases at V and 4 bases at J, with 14 bases between. The DNA for the CDR3 is TGTGCCAGCAGTCCTGGGACCTCACTCTATGGCTACACCTTC. Its translation is CASSPGTSLYGYTF.

This clonotype was picked up a small number of times. V usage is TRBV5-4 and J usage is TRBJ2-7; D unclear. The V and J ends lost 0 bases and 6 bases respectively, with 10 bases between them. The CDR3 runs 13 residues. Per the germline V gene, CDR1 is SGHNT and CDR2 is YYREEE (reference sequence). The CDR3, as DNA: TGTGCCAGCAGCTTGGCCTCTCGAGGCGAGCAGTACTTC. Its translation: CASSLASRGEQYF. Full variable domain (missing parts from reference TRBV5-4 and TRBJ2-7): ETGVTQSPTHLIKTRGQQVTLRCSSQSGHNTVSWYQQALGQGPQFIFQYYREEENGRGNFPPRFSGLQFPNYSSELNVNALELDDSALYLCASSLASRGEQYFGPGTRLTVT.

The chain is built from TRBV15 and TRBJ1-1; no clear D gene. V dropped 1 base and J dropped 3 bases, with 3 bases sitting between them. Germline V gene lookup returns CDR1 LNHNV and CDR2 YYDKDF (reference sequence). The CDR3 loop spans 12 amino acids. CDR3 bases: TGTGCCACCAGCAGAGGACACACTGAAGCTTTCTTT. Protein: CATSRGHTEAFF.

On this clonotype: The junction departs from germline at one end; a sequencing error may be responsible. The chain is built from TRBV12-3 or TRBV12-4 and TRBJ1-1; D remains unclear. This CDR3 comprises 13 residues. The CDR3 DNA is TGTGCCAGCAGTACCGATCCAAACACTGGAGCTTTCTTT. The encoded protein is CASSTDPNTGAFF.

In this sample, this clonotype turned up many times. The genes are TRBV6-5 and TRBJ2-5; possibly TRBD1 for D (6 bases). CDR1 is MNHEY and CDR2 is SVGAGI in the germline V gene. This CDR3 spans 13 amino acids. Trimming removed 6 bases at V and 5 bases at J, with 13 bases between. CDR3 region: CASRSTGHETQYF. Written as DNA, the CDR3 is TGTGCCAGCAGATCAACAGGGCACGAGACCCAGTACTTC.

The table lists this clonotype with many counts. The J gene is TRBJ2-3, the V gene TRBV10-3; tentative D call: TRBD1 (5 bases). The V end was cut by 7 bases, the J end by 2 bases, with 13 bases between. CDR1 and CDR2 (germline): ENHRY, SYGVKD. The CDR3 contains 14 residues. CDR3 sequence (DNA): TGTGCCATCACGGAGACAGACATCACAGATACGCAGTATTTT. It codes for CAITETDITDTQYF.

Ten or more counts support this clonotype. V usage is TRBV6-1 and J usage is TRBJ2-1, with D perhaps matching TRBD1 or TRBD2 (6 bases each). Germline loops: CDR1 MNHNS, CDR2 SASEGT. There are 19 residues in the CDR3. Trimming left V 2 bases short and J 0 bases short, with 20 bases between. CDR3 in amino acids: CASSEKVGGSWSSYNEQFF. The CDR3 DNA follows: TGTGCCAGCAGTGAAAAGGTGGGGGGCTCTTGGAGCTCCTACAATGAGCAGTTCTTC.

Concerning this clonotype: A much larger clone is a single base away; this may be a read error. The J gene is TRBJ1-2, the V gene TRBV6-2 or TRBV6-3, with a tentative D call TRBD1 (5 bases). Trimming pared 6 bases from V and 7 bases from J, leaving 12 bases between. The germline gives CDR1 MNHEY, CDR2 SVGEGT. This CDR3 is built from 12 residues. The DNA for the CDR3 is TGTGCCAGCAGCCAGGCAGGGTTTGGCTACACCTTC. Translation gives CASSQAGFGYTF.

This clonotype turned up a few times. The chain's CDR3 is CASSFGIKGEKLFF. Here the CDR3 DNA reads TGTGCCAGCAGTTTTGGCATTAAAGGTGAAAAACTGTTTTTT. The V call is TRBV6-5, the J call TRBJ1-4; unclear D gene. Germline loops: CDR1 MNHEY, CDR2 SVGAGI. The CDR3 loop spans 14 amino acids. V lost 4 bases, J lost 7 bases, and 13 bases lay in between.

This sequence joins TRBV7-6 and TRBJ1-4; no definite D call. The germline V gene has CDR1 SGHVS and CDR2 FNYEAQ. This CDR3 comprises 14 residues. The V gene lost 6 bases and the J gene lost 9 bases, with 17 bases spanning the gap. CDR3 in amino acids: CASSLEGAVKKLFF. CDR3 DNA sequence: TGTGCCAGCAGTCTTGAGGGCGCGGTAAAAAAACTGTTTTTT.

Worth noting for this clonotype: This may come from a read error, since a much larger clone is one base off. The rearrangement links TRBV6-5 to TRBJ2-1; 8 bases map to TRBD2. Germline CDR1 MNHEY, CDR2 SVGAGI. The length of the CDR3 is 14 residues. CDR3 region: CASSKRGSYNKQFF. As DNA, the CDR3 is TGTGCCAGCAGTAAGCGGGGGTCCTACAATAAGCAGTTCTTC.

This clonotype was seen ten or more times. This sequence joins TRBV27 and TRBJ2-1; possible D gene TRBD2, 6 bases. Trimming left V 7 bases short and J 6 bases short, with 16 bases between. The V gene's germline CDR1 is MNHEY and CDR2 SMNVEV (reference sequence). There are 14 residues in the CDR3. The CDR3 sequence: CASTNGGRGNEQFF. As DNA, the CDR3 is TGTGCCAGCACAAACGGGGGAAGAGGCAATGAGCAGTTCTTC.

Many counts were recorded for this clonotype. The chain employs TRBV27 and TRBJ2-3, with D possibly called TRBD1 or TRBD2 (5 bases each). V lost 4 bases to trimming and J lost 1 base, with 12 bases between them. Germline CDR1 MNHEY, CDR2 SMNVEV (reference sequence). CDR3 size: 15 residues. Here the CDR3 reads CASSYRDLRTDTQYF. DNA for the CDR3: TGTGCCAGCAGTTACCGGGACCTACGCACAGATACGCAGTATTTT.

This clonotype was observed a few times. CDR3 DNA: TGTGCCAGCAGCCACCGGGGGCAGCACTATGGCTACACCTTC. This encodes CASSHRGQHYGYTF. V gene TRBV3-1 combines with J gene TRBJ1-2; TRBD1 is a possible D gene (6 bases). CDR3 length: 14 amino acids. Looked up from germline, CDR1 is LGHDT and CDR2 is YNNKEL (reference sequence). With 3 bases removed from V and 3 bases from J, the gap between germline ends came to 11 bases. The full variable domain, with the rest looked up from reference TRBV3-1 and TRBJ1-2, is DTAVSQTPKYLVTQMGNDKSIKCEQNLGHDTMYWYKQDSKKFLKIMFSYNNKELIINETVPNRFSPKSPDKAHLNLHINSLELGDSAVYFCASSHRGQHYGYTFGSGTRLTVV.

The chain uses TRBV11-3 and TRBJ1-1, with 10 bases identical to TRBD1. Trimming at V came to 3 bases and at J to 4 bases, leaving 8 bases not matched to a gene. CDR3 length: 16 residues. The germline CDR1 and CDR2 sequences are SGHNT and YENEEA. The DNA of the CDR3 is TGTGCCAGCAGCTTCTGGGCCGGGACAGGGGCCACTGAAGCTTTCTTT. Protein product: CASSFWAGTGATEAFF.

The rearrangement uses TRBV25-1 and TRBJ2-7; D remains ambiguous. From germline, CDR1 is MGHDK and CDR2 SYGVNS. Trimming took 6 bases from V and 4 from J, leaving 13 bases between them. There are 13 residues in the CDR3. The CDR3 reads CASSSRPGYEQYF. In nucleotides, the CDR3 is TGTGCCAGCAGCTCCCGGCCGGGTTACGAGCAGTACTTC.

This clonotype has at least ten counts. The rearrangement links TRBV5-1 to TRBJ2-3; D perhaps matches TRBD2 (5 bases). The V gene's germline CDR1 is SGHRS and CDR2 YFSETQ. Trimming left V 5 bases short and J 2 bases short, with 9 bases between. This CDR3 spans 13 amino acids. The CDR3 protein is CASRTGNTDTQYF. The DNA for the CDR3 is TGCGCCAGCAGAACGGGGAACACAGATACGCAGTATTTT.

This clonotype appeared a few times. The CDR3 loop is CASRQGTSGGANEQFF. The DNA for the CDR3 is TGTGCCAGTAGGCAGGGGACTAGCGGGGGGGCAAATGAGCAGTTCTTC. This chain joins TRBV19 and TRBJ2-1; 16 bases line up with TRBD2. CDR1 and CDR2 from the germline V gene are LNHDA and SQIVND (reference sequence). The CDR3 totals 16 residues. V lost 6 bases to trimming and J lost 7 bases; unmatched junction nucleotides: 6.

This clonotype was observed many times. The rearrangement links TRBV18 to TRBJ2-3; 7 bases line up with TRBD1. The CDR3 runs to 14 residues. With 6 bases clipped from V and 6 bases from J, the junction kept 9 bases outside the gene matches. From germline, CDR1 is KGHSH and CDR2 LQKENI. Written as DNA, the CDR3 is TGTGCCAGCTCCGCCCACAGGGGTGTGGATACGCAGTATTTT. Translating it yields CASSAHRGVDTQYF. Looking up the rest from reference TRBV18 and TRBJ2-3 gives the full variable domain: NAGVMQNPRHLVRRRGQEARLRCSPMKGHSHVYWYRQLPEEGLKFMVYLQKENIIDESGMPKERFSAEFPKEGPSILRIQQVVRGDSAAYFCASSAHRGVDTQYFGPGTRLTVL.

This clonotype was observed many times. The junction differs from germline at one of its ends, possibly a read error. The chain joins TRBV28 to TRBJ1-2, with a possible D match to TRBD1 (6 bases). The CDR3 is 14 residues long. Germline V gene lookup returns CDR1 MDHEN and CDR2 SYDVKM. CDR3 amino acids: CASSLLDSNYGYTF. Here the CDR3 DNA reads TGCGCCAGCAGCTTACTGGACAGTAACTATGGCTACACCTTC.

This clonotype was found many times. The rearrangement uses TRBV15 and TRBJ2-3; 11 bases are a match to TRBD2. V gave up 1 base and J gave up 2 bases; unmatched junction bases: 2. The CDR3 has 16 residues. Germline values: CDR1 LNHNV, CDR2 YYDKDF (reference sequence). The CDR3 DNA sequence: TGTGCCACCAGCAGAGTTAGCGGGGGGGACACAGATACGCAGTATTTT. This sequence encodes CATSRVSGGDTDTQYF. Combining the CDR3 with reference TRBV15 and TRBJ2-3 gives the whole variable domain DAMVIQNPRYQVTQFGKPVTLSCSQTLNHNVMYWYQQKSSQAPKLLFHYYDKDFNNEADTPDNFQSRRPNTSFCFLDIRSPGLGDTAMYLCATSRVSGGDTDTQYFGPGTRLTVL.

This clonotype was counted a few times. One base away lies a much larger clone, so this may be a sequencing read error. V is TRBV7-9 and J is TRBJ2-5; 9 bases are shared with TRBD2. From germline, CDR1 is SEHNR and CDR2 FQNEAQ (reference sequence). The CDR3 runs 13 residues. With V trimmed by 8 bases and J by 11 bases, 12 bases remained unmatched. Here the CDR3 DNA reads TGTGCCAGCGAGGGCGGGGGGGCTGCTGAGCAGTACTTC. Its translation is CASEGGGAAEQYF.